Sequencing of this TCR beta chain was carried out in a study of T cells in Graves' hyperthyroidism and ophthalmopathy. CDR3 length: 13 residues. CDR1 is SNHLY and CDR2 is FYNNEI in the germline V gene. Amplified TCR beta CDR3 regions came from RNA transcripts. RT-PCR in the first round (using the HTBI primer set) targeted the TCR CDR3. From the multiplex PCR reads, TCRdb called clonotypes with MiXCR, one entry per CDR3 protein. Of around 380,000 distinct CDR3 sequences in the sample, about 13% were seen once. Comment on this clonotype: This may be a read error, as it is one base from a much larger clone.

The TCR comes from a man aged 25 to 40 with Graves' hyperthyroidism that later progressed to Graves' ophthalmopathy. The sequenced material came from blood. This chain joins TRBV2 and TRBJ2-5; the D is unclear. CDR3 protein: CASSFRRQETQSF. As DNA, the CDR3 is TGTGCCAGCAGTTTCCGAAGGCAGGAGACCCAGTCCTTC.